Included here is one TCR beta chain sequence, with context. What it recognizes is unknown. This specimen belongs to a study of T cell repertoires in cytomegalovirus infection. TCRdb recomputed calls from the reads with MiXCR, one row per CDR3 protein. The sample comprises some 800,000 distinct CDR3 sequences, approximately 32% of which are singletons, and around 12% rests with the top ten. Overall study results and limits: Dominating the ex vivo response were HLA-C-restricted CMV-specific TCR beta clonotypes.

There are 16 residues in the CDR3. CDR1 is SGHVS and CDR2 is FNYEAQ in the germline V gene. V was trimmed by 1 base and J by 4 bases, leaving 13 bases between them. V is TRBV7-6 and J is TRBJ2-2; D remains ambiguous. This receptor was obtained from a human donor in good health (CMV status not recorded). Some clones in this sample may be carry-over from other donors' samples. Material: cultured CD8+ T cells from PBMCs, obtained from culture after CMV antigen stimulation. The CDR3 DNA reads as TGTGCCAGCAGCTTAGAAGCTAATTCGGGCACCGGGGAGCTGTTTTTT. It encodes CASSLEANSGTGELFF.